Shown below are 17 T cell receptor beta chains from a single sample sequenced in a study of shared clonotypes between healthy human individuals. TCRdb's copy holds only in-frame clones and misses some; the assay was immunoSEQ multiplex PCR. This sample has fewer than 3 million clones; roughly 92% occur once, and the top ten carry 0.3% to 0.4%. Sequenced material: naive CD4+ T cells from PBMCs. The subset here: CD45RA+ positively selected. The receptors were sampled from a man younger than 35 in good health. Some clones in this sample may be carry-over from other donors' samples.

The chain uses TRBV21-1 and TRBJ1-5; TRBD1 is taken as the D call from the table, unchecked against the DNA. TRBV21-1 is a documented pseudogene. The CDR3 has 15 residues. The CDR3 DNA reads TGTGCCAGCAGCACCCGACAGGGCCGGAGAATGCCCCAGCATTTT. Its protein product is CASSTRQGRRMPQHF.

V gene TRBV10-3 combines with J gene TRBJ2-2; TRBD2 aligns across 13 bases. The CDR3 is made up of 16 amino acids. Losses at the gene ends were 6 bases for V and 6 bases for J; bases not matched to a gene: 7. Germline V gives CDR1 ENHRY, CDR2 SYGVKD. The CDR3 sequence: CAIRGTSGNTPGELFF. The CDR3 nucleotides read TGTGCCATCAGGGGGACTAGCGGGAATACCCCCGGGGAGCTGTTTTTT.

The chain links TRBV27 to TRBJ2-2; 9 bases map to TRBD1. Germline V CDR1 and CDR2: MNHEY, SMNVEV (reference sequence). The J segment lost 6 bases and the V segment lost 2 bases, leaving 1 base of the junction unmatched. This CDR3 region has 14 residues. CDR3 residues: CASSLGQGPGELFF. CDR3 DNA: TGTGCCAGCAGTTTAGGACAGGGGCCCGGGGAGCTGTTTTTT.

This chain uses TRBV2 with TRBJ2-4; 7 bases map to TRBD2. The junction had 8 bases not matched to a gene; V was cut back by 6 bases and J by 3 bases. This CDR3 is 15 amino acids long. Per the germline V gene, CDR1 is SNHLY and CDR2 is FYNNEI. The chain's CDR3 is CASRGEGLGKNIQYF. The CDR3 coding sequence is TGTGCCAGCAGGGGGGAGGGATTAGGCAAAAACATTCAGTACTTC.

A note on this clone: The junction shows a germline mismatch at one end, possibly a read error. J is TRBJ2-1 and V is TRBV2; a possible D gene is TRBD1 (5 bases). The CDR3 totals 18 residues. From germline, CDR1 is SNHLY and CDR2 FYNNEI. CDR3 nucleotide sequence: TGTACCAGCTCCTATTCTTCGGCAGGGAACAAACCCTACAATGAGCAGTTCTTC. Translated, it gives CTSSYSSAGNKPYNEQFF.

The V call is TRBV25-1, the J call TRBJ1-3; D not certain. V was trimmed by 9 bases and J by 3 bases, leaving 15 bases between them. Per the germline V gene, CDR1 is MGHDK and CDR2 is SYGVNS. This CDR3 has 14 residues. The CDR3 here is CASSNTGIGNTIYF. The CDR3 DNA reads TGTGCCAGTAGTAATACCGGAATTGGAAACACCATATATTTT.

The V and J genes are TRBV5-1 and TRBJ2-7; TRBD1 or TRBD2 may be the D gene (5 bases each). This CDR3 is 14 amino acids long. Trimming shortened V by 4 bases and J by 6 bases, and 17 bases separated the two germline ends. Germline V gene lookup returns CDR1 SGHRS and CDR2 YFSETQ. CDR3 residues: CASSPGTPRGEQYF. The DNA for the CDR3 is TGCGCCAGCAGCCCCGGGACGCCAAGGGGCGAGCAGTACTTC.

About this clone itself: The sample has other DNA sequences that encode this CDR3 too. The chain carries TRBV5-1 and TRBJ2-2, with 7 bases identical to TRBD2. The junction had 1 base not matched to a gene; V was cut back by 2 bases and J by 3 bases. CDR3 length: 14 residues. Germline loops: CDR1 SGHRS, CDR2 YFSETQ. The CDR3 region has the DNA TGCGCCAGCAGCTTCAGCGGGGACACCGGGGAGCTGTTTTTT. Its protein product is CASSFSGDTGELFF.

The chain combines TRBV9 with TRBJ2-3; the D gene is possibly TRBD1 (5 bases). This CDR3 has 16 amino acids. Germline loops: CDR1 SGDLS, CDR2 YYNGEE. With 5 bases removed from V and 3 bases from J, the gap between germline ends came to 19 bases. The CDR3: CASSVGWGSGTDTQYF. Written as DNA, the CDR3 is TGTGCCAGCAGTGTCGGTTGGGGCTCGGGTACAGATACGCAGTATTTT.

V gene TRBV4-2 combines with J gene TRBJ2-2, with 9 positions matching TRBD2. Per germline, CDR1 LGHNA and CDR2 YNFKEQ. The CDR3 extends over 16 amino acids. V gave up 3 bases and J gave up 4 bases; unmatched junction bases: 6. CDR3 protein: CASSQRLAAPTGELFF. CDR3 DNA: TGTGCCAGCAGCCAGCGACTAGCGGCCCCCACCGGGGAGCTGTTTTTT.

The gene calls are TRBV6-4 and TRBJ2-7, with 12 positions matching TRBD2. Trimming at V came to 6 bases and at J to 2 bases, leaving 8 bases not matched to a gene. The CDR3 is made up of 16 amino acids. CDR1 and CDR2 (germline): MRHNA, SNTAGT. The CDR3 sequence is CASSRRTSGTAYEQYF. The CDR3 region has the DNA TGTGCCAGCAGCCGACGGACTAGCGGGACCGCCTACGAGCAGTACTTC.

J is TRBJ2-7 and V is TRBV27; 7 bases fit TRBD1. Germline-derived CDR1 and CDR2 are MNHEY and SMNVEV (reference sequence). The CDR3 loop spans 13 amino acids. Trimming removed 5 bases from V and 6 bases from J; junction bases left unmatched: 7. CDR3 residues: CASSGQWTGEQYF. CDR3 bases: TGTGCCAGCAGTGGCCAATGGACAGGCGAGCAGTACTTC.

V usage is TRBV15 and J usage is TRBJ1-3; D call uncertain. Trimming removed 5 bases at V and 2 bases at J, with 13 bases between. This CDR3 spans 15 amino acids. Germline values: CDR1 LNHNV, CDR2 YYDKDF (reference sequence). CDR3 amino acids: CATSRDSRTGNTIYF. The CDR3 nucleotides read TGTGCCACCAGCCGCGATTCAAGGACTGGAAACACCATATATTTT.

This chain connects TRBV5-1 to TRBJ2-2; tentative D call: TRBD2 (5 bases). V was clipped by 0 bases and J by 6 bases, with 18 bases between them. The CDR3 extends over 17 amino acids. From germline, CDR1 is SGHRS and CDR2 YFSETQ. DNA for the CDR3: TGCGCCAGCAGCTTGGCCACAAACGGGGAGAGGGCCGGGGAGCTGTTTTTT. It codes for CASSLATNGERAGELFF.

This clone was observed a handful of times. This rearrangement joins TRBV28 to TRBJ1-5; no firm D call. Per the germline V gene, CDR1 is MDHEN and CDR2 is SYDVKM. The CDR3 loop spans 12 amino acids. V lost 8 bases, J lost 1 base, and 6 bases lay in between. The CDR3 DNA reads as TGTGCCAGCGGAGACAGCAATCAGCCCCAGCATTTT. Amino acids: CASGDSNQPQHF.

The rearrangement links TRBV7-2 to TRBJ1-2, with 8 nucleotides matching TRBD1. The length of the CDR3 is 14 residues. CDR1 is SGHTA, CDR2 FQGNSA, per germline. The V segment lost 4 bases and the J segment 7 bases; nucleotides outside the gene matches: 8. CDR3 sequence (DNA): TGTGCCAGCAGCTCCGGACAGGGTCGGGTTGGCTACACCTTC. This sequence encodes CASSSGQGRVGYTF. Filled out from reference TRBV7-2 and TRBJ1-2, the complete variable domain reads GAGVSQSPSNKVTEKGKDVELRCDPISGHTALYWYRQSLGQGLEFLIYFQGNSAPDKSGLPSDRFSAERTGGSVSTLTIQRTQQEDSAVYLCASSSGQGRVGYTFGSGTRLTVV.

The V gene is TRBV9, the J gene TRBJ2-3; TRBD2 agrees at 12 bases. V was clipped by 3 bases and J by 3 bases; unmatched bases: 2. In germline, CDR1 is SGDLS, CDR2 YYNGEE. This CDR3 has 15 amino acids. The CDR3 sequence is CASSATSGRTDTQYF. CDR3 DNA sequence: TGTGCCAGCAGCGCGACTAGCGGGAGAACAGATACGCAGTATTTT.